This entry lists 18 T cell receptor beta chains sequenced from one sample in a study of radiotherapy plus CTLA-4 blockade in lung cancer. The table came from immunoSEQ multiplex PCR; TCRdb's copy has only in-frame clones and leaves some out. The sample holds 81,000 or so clones, 84% seen once. Specimen: peripheral blood, collected from a patient treated with radiotherapy plus ipilimumab. These receptors originate from a human donor with non-small cell lung cancer who had stable disease on radiotherapy plus ipilimumab.

This chain joins TRBV27 and TRBJ1-2; 7 nucleotides align to TRBD1. The V gene's germline CDR1 is MNHEY and CDR2 SMNVEV (reference sequence). The CDR3 consists of 15 residues. The junction had 12 bases not matched to a gene; V was cut back by 3 bases and J by 8 bases. CDR3 coding DNA: TGTGCCAGCAGTTTGGCCCAGACAGGGATTGGCGGCTACACCTTC. Amino acids: CASSLAQTGIGGYTF.

This chain uses TRBV9 with TRBJ1-6, with D possibly matching TRBD1 (6 bases). The germline gives CDR1 SGDLS, CDR2 YYNGEE. The CDR3 is made up of 20 amino acids. Trimming shortened V by 4 bases and J by 0 bases, and 23 bases separated the two germline ends. Here the CDR3 reads CASSSSLGAGLSSYNSPLHF. The DNA of the CDR3 is TGTGCCAGCAGCTCCTCCCTGGGGGCCGGTTTGAGCTCCTATAATTCACCCCTCCACTTT.

The chain uses TRBV6-4 and TRBJ2-2; maybe TRBD2 (7 bases). The V gene lost 4 bases and the J gene lost 4 bases, with 19 bases spanning the gap. CDR3 length equals 17 residues. Germline CDR1 MRHNA, CDR2 SNTAGT. The CDR3 sequence: CASSVRGRGVTTGELFF. In nucleotides, the CDR3 is TGTGCCAGCAGTGTGAGGGGGAGGGGAGTGACCACCGGGGAGCTGTTTTTT.

V is TRBV7-3 and J is TRBJ2-1, with a tentative D call TRBD2 (5 bases). Trimming removed 2 bases from V and 8 bases from J, with 13 bases in between. Germline-derived CDR1 and CDR2 are SGHTA and FQGTGA. The CDR3 totals 14 residues. Here the CDR3 reads CASSLGFGVHEQFF. The CDR3 nucleotides are TGTGCCAGCAGCTTAGGATTCGGGGTCCATGAGCAGTTCTTC.

The CDR3 loop reads CASSDRGYGYTF. DNA of the CDR3: TGTGCCAGCAGTGACAGGGGCTATGGCTACACCTTC. The V gene is TRBV6-4, the J gene TRBJ1-2; a weak D match, TRBD1 (5 bases). The CDR3 covers 12 residues. CDR1 and CDR2 (germline): MRHNA, SNTAGT. V was shortened by 2 bases and J by 4 bases, with 5 bases between the two germline ends.

This chain's CDR3 is CASSIDPRSGANVLTF. Written as DNA, the CDR3 is TGTGCCAGTAGTATAGACCCTCGGTCGGGGGCCAACGTCCTGACTTTC. The J gene is TRBJ2-6, the V gene TRBV19; D is unclear. Germline V gene lookup returns CDR1 LNHDA and CDR2 SQIVND (reference sequence). V was trimmed by 0 bases and J by 4 bases, leaving 10 bases between them. This CDR3 is 16 amino acids long. Based on the CDR3 plus reference TRBV19 and TRBJ2-6, the full variable domain is DGGITQSPKYLFRKEGQNVTLSCEQNLNHDAMYWYRQDPGQGLRLIYYSQIVNDFQKGDIAEGYSVSREKKESFPLTVTSAQKNPTAFYLCASSIDPRSGANVLTFGAGSRLTVL.

The chain recombines TRBV27 with TRBJ2-7, with unresolved D. The length of the CDR3 is 11 residues. CDR1 MNHEY and CDR2 SMNVEV come from the germline V gene (reference sequence). Trimming shortened V by 8 bases and J by 4 bases, and 9 bases separated the two germline ends. This CDR3 reads CASADGYEQYF. CDR3 nucleotides: TGTGCCAGCGCCGACGGGTACGAGCAGTACTTC.

The rearrangement uses TRBV20-1 and TRBJ2-7; D is possibly TRBD2 (5 bases). The CDR3 has 11 amino acids. CDR1 and CDR2 from the germline V gene are DFQATT and SNEGSKA (reference sequence). Trimming stripped 7 bases from V and 6 bases from J, with 13 bases between. The chain's CDR3 is CSGELGSEQYF. DNA for the CDR3: TGCAGTGGGGAACTAGGCTCCGAGCAGTACTTC.

The CDR3 nucleotides read TGTGCCAGCTCCCGCAACATGAACACTGAAGCTTTCTTT. It is translated as CASSRNMNTEAFF. The genes are TRBV18 and TRBJ1-1; no clear D gene. The germline V gene encodes CDR1 KGHSH and CDR2 LQKENI. The CDR3 contains 13 residues. With 6 bases removed from V and 0 bases from J, the gap between germline ends came to 8 bases.

This clone came up a few times. V is TRBV18 and J is TRBJ1-1; the D gene is possibly TRBD1 (6 bases). Between the trimmed V and J ends, which lost 0 bases and 7 bases, there was a span of 12 bases. The CDR3 runs 14 residues. Germline V gene data show CDR1 as KGHSH and CDR2 as LQKENI. The CDR3 DNA follows: TGTGCCAGCTCACCACCTGCAGGGGTGGGTGAAGCTTTCTTT. It specifies CASSPPAGVGEAFF.

This chain uses TRBV7-2 with TRBJ2-5; unclear D gene. V dropped 1 base and J dropped 3 bases, with 9 bases sitting between them. CDR3 size: 14 residues. The germline V gene encodes CDR1 SGHTA and CDR2 FQGNSA. CDR3 in DNA: TGTGCCAGCAGCTTAGGTCCGCTGAAAGAGACCCAGTACTTC. It yields the protein CASSLGPLKETQYF.

This rearrangement joins TRBV19 to TRBJ2-7; D possibly corresponds to TRBD2 (7 bases). The germline V gene has CDR1 LNHDA and CDR2 SQIVND (reference sequence). The V end was cut by 6 bases, the J end by 2 bases, with 14 bases between. This CDR3 comprises 14 residues. CDR3 in amino acids: CASRRPGGTYEQYF. The DNA for the CDR3 is TGTGCCAGTAGGCGACCGGGGGGCACCTACGAGCAGTACTTC.

Concerning this clone itself: Other DNA variants within this sample encode the same CDR3. The chain couples TRBV18 to TRBJ2-7; 10 nucleotides match TRBD1. Germline values: CDR1 KGHSH, CDR2 LQKENI. This CDR3 comprises 16 residues. The V gene end was trimmed by 2 bases and the J gene end by 7 bases; junction bases not matched to a gene: 11. The CDR3 protein is CASSPRGETGGREQYF. The CDR3 coding sequence is TGTGCCAGCTCACCAAGGGGGGAGACAGGGGGCCGGGAGCAGTACTTC.

The rearrangement joins TRBV7-2 to TRBJ1-3; D remains unclear. Trimming stripped 1 base from V and 0 bases from J, with 7 bases between. The CDR3 is 15 residues long. Germline CDR1 SGHTA, CDR2 FQGNSA. CDR3 DNA: TGTGCCAGCAGCTTAGTTGAAAGCTCTGGAAACACCATATATTTT. Translation gives CASSLVESSGNTIYF.

The chain carries TRBV6-5 and TRBJ2-2; 7 bases agree with TRBD1. Germline lookup yields CDR1 MNHEY and CDR2 SVGAGI. This CDR3 spans 14 amino acids. Trimming took 6 bases from V and 1 from J; bases not matched to a gene: 2. CDR3 coding DNA: TGTGCCAGCAGAAGGACAGGGAACACCGGGGAGCTGTTTTTT. It specifies CASRRTGNTGELFF.

The J gene is TRBJ1-1, the V gene TRBV7-6; D uncertain. In germline, CDR1 is SGHVS, CDR2 FNYEAQ. The V and J ends lost 1 base and 5 bases respectively, with 14 bases between them. The CDR3 is made up of 15 amino acids. DNA of the CDR3: TGTGCCAGCAGCTTAGTTGTCGGAGCTGGGACTGAAGCTTTCTTT. It translates to CASSLVVGAGTEAFF.

A single count supports this clone. This sequence joins TRBV6-5 and TRBJ2-7; 11 bases fit TRBD1. V lost 4 bases, J lost 3 bases, and 5 bases stayed unmatched. CDR1 and CDR2 from the germline V gene are MNHEY and SVGAGI. The CDR3 consists of 15 residues. The DNA for the CDR3 is TGTGCCAGCAGTTCTCCGGGACAGGGGGGCTACGAGCAGTACTTC. Translation: CASSSPGQGGYEQYF.

V gene TRBV6-5 combines with J gene TRBJ2-4; the D is unclear. V lost 8 bases, J lost 0 bases, and 11 bases lay in between. CDR1 is MNHEY and CDR2 is SVGAGI in the germline V gene. The CDR3 loop spans 14 amino acids. CDR3 nucleotide sequence: TGTGCCAGCGGGCAGCGACTAGCCAAAAACATTCAGTACTTC. Amino acids: CASGQRLAKNIQYF.